This T cell receptor beta chain was recorded in a study of blood T cell repertoires in COVID-19. TCRdb keeps only in-frame clones here, not all; method: immunoSEQ multiplex PCR. The table includes 30,000 to 40,000 clones, 75% to 90% detected once. The germline gives CDR1 MNHNS, CDR2 SASEGT. The trim removed 2 bases at V and 4 bases at J, leaving 9 bases unmatched. CDR3 length equals 17 residues. The rearrangement links TRBV6-1 to TRBJ2-1, with 9 bases identical to TRBD2. The sample consisted of peripheral blood. This TCR was sampled from a man older than 75 with active COVID-19. This CDR3 is CASSEIITTSGYNEQFF. For the CDR3, the DNA is TGTGCCAGCAGTGAAATCATCACGACTAGCGGATACAATGAGCAGTTCTTC.